The 19 T cell receptor beta chains below were found in one sample sequenced in a study of neurological immune-mediated disorders. MiXCR, run by TCRdb on the 5' RACE reads, gives a single entry per CDR3 protein. Of fewer than 55,000 distinct CDR3 sequences listed, roughly 12% are singletons. Time point defined: longitudinal time-point 3. Material for sequencing was PBMCs. The receptors derive from a male donor with HTLV-1-associated myelopathy (HAM/TSP).

This clonotype was picked up many times. The CDR3 DNA reads as TGCAGTGCTAGAGAAGGGGGGCGCAGGTCCTATAATTCACCCCTCCACTTT. It codes for CSAREGGRRSYNSPLHF. The chain links TRBV20-1 to TRBJ1-6; the D gene is possibly TRBD1 (6 bases). The V end was cut by 0 bases, the J end by 1 base, with 13 bases between. CDR1 and CDR2 from the germline V gene are DFQATT and SNEGSKA (reference sequence). The CDR3 covers 17 residues.

The sample holds many counts of this clonotype. The chain recombines TRBV28 with TRBJ1-1; tentatively, D is TRBD1 (6 bases). CDR1 is MDHEN, CDR2 SYDVKM, per germline. V was shortened by 10 bases and J by 2 bases, with 11 bases between the two germline ends. CDR3 length: 12 residues. The CDR3 bases are TGTGCCATAACGACAGGTAACACTGAAGCTTTCTTT. This translates into CAITTGNTEAFF.

This clonotype has at least ten counts. V usage is TRBV5-1 and J usage is TRBJ1-2; D might be TRBD1 (5 bases). The CDR3 spans 14 residues. The V gene lost 4 bases and the J gene lost 3 bases, with 13 bases spanning the gap. The germline V gene has CDR1 SGHRS and CDR2 YFSETQ. The DNA for the CDR3 is TGCGCCAGCAGCCTCCAGGGAGTCGACTATGGCTACACCTTC. It yields the protein CASSLQGVDYGYTF.

A few counts support this clonotype. The chain combines TRBV7-6 with TRBJ2-7; the D call may be TRBD1 or TRBD2 (5 bases each). V lost 5 bases to trimming and J lost 3 bases, with 20 bases between them. Germline V gives CDR1 SGHVS, CDR2 FNYEAQ. The CDR3 extends over 16 amino acids. CDR3: CASSPSTAKGRYEQYF. CDR3 DNA sequence: TGTGCCAGCAGCCCGTCGACAGCGAAGGGACGCTACGAGCAGTACTTC.

This clonotype has ten or more counts. The chain combines TRBV20-1 with TRBJ1-6, with 10 bases identical to TRBD1. J was trimmed by 8 bases and V by 6 bases; bases with no gene match: 4. CDR3 length equals 13 residues. From germline, CDR1 is DFQATT and CDR2 SNEGSKA (reference sequence). CDR3: CSARGTGDSPLHF. In DNA, the CDR3 is TGCAGTGCCCGTGGGACAGGGGATTCACCCCTCCACTTT.

This sequence joins TRBV7-9 and TRBJ2-7; 9 bases map to TRBD1. Trimming removed 3 bases from V and 2 bases from J; junction bases left unmatched: 8. CDR1 and CDR2 (germline): SEHNR, FQNEAQ (reference sequence). The CDR3 sequence is 16 residues long. CDR3 nucleotides: TGTGCCAGCAGCTTTATGTCGGGACAGGGAACCTACGAGCAGTACTTC. This translates into CASSFMSGQGTYEQYF.

The sample holds many counts of this clonotype. CDR3 bases: TGCGCCAGCAGCTTGGGGGTCCAAGAGACCCAGTACTTC. As protein: CASSLGVQETQYF. This chain uses TRBV5-1 with TRBJ2-5, with D uncertain. Per germline, CDR1 SGHRS and CDR2 YFSETQ. Trimming removed 0 bases from V and 1 base from J, with 4 bases in between. The CDR3 runs 13 residues.

This clonotype was detected many times. The rearrangement joins TRBV6-2 or TRBV6-3 to TRBJ1-4; D remains ambiguous. This CDR3 comprises 13 residues. V lost 0 bases and J 12 bases, leaving 11 bases between the germline ends. Germline V gene data show CDR1 as MNHEY and CDR2 as SVGEGT. The CDR3 DNA reads TGTGCCAGCAGTTACTCCGCGGGGATTGAACTGTTTTTT. Translated: CASSYSAGIELFF.

This clonotype occurred many times. The chain joins TRBV6-1 to TRBJ2-5; TRBD2 might be the D (6 bases). The CDR3 has 14 residues. V lost 8 bases to trimming and J lost 7 bases, with 20 bases between them. Germline lookup yields CDR1 MNHNS and CDR2 SASEGT. CDR3 DNA sequence: TGTGCCAGCCGGGGGACGTATTACAAGATGACCCAGTACTTC. Amino acids: CASRGTYYKMTQYF.

This clonotype was detected many times. The junction departs from germline at one end; a sequencing error may be responsible. This chain joins TRBV5-6 and TRBJ1-5, with D possibly matching TRBD1 (5 bases). Germline V gene data show CDR1 as SGHDT and CDR2 as YYEEEE. This CDR3 comprises 11 residues. The DNA of the CDR3 is TGTGCCAGCAGTCCCGGGACCTCGGCCAATTTT. Translation: CASSPGTSANF.

This clonotype was detected ten times or more. The chain joins TRBV20-1 to TRBJ2-7; D perhaps matches TRBD1 (7 bases). CDR1 DFQATT and CDR2 SNEGSKA come from the germline V gene (reference sequence). V was pared by 1 base and J by 3 bases, with 16 bases between. The CDR3 has 15 residues. The CDR3 sequence is CSARVQGGTLYEQYF. The CDR3 bases are TGCAGTGCTAGAGTCCAGGGGGGAACCCTCTACGAGCAGTACTTC.

This clonotype was detected a few times. The chain's CDR3 is CASSHAADRGSYEQYF. In DNA, the CDR3 is TGCGCCAGCAGCCACGCTGCGGACAGGGGATCCTACGAGCAGTACTTC. This chain connects TRBV5-1 to TRBJ2-7; 9 bases agree with TRBD1. Germline CDR1 and CDR2: SGHRS and YFSETQ. The V gene end was trimmed by 4 bases and the J gene end by 1 base; junction bases not matched to a gene: 9. This CDR3 is built from 16 residues.

The sample holds many counts of this clonotype. The rearrangement links TRBV5-1 to TRBJ2-1, with 7 nucleotides matching TRBD1. CDR1 and CDR2 from the germline V gene are SGHRS and YFSETQ. The V and J ends lost 7 bases and 4 bases, in that order; junction bases with no gene match: 8. The CDR3 covers 14 residues. CDR3 in amino acids: CASRRQGPYNEQFF. The CDR3 DNA follows: TGCGCCAGCCGACGACAGGGACCTTACAATGAGCAGTTCTTC.

The genes are TRBV7-2 and TRBJ2-7; 15 nucleotides match TRBD2. The CDR3 runs 15 residues. Germline CDR1 reads SGHTA; CDR2 reads FQGNSA. The V segment lost 5 bases and the J segment 7 bases; nucleotides outside the gene matches: 6. The CDR3 nucleotides read TGTGCCAGCAGCCACGGACTAGCGGGGGGGGTGGAGCAGTACTTC. This codes for CASSHGLAGGVEQYF.

The chain has TRBV2 and TRBJ2-3; a possible D gene is TRBD2 (6 bases). This CDR3 has 17 amino acids. V was cut by 3 bases and J by 6 bases, with 22 bases left in between. Looked up from germline, CDR1 is SNHLY and CDR2 is FYNNEI. As DNA, the CDR3 is TGTGCCAGCAGTGAGGGCTTTGGACTAACCCCAAGGGATACGCAGTATTTT. Amino acids: CASSEGFGLTPRDTQYF. The full variable domain, with the rest looked up from reference TRBV2 and TRBJ2-3, is EPEVTQTPSHQVTQMGQEVILRCVPISNHLYFYWYRQILGQKVEFLVSFYNNEISEKSEIFDDQFSVERPDGSNFTLKIRSTKLEDSAMYFCASSEGFGLTPRDTQYFGPGTRLTVL.

This clonotype came up many times. This chain joins TRBV7-2 and TRBJ2-3, with 7 positions matching TRBD1. The V gene's germline CDR1 is SGHTA and CDR2 FQGNSA. The J segment lost 5 bases and the V segment lost 5 bases, leaving 7 bases of the junction unmatched. This CDR3 contains 14 residues. The CDR3 is CASSLPTGRDTQYF. DNA of the CDR3: TGTGCCAGCAGCCTTCCGACAGGGCGAGATACGCAGTATTTT.

Ten or more counts support this clonotype. V usage is TRBV10-3 and J usage is TRBJ2-1, with no clear D. The V and J ends lost 4 bases and 2 bases respectively, with 9 bases between them. CDR3 size: 14 residues. The germline gives CDR1 ENHRY, CDR2 SYGVKD. CDR3 sequence: CAISAQIAYNEQFF. CDR3 coding DNA: TGTGCCATCAGTGCGCAAATTGCCTACAATGAGCAGTTCTTC.

This clonotype was found many times. CDR3 in amino acids: CSARETGWNTEAFF. Here the CDR3 DNA reads TGCAGTGCTAGAGAGACAGGGTGGAACACTGAAGCTTTCTTT. The chain employs TRBV20-1 and TRBJ1-1; 7 positions match TRBD1. The CDR3 is 14 residues long. Germline V CDR1 and CDR2: DFQATT, SNEGSKA (reference sequence). V was clipped by 0 bases and J by 1 base; unmatched bases: 2.

This clonotype came up many times. V usage is TRBV7-2 and J usage is TRBJ1-2; D remains ambiguous. Trimming took 4 bases from V and 2 from J, leaving 8 bases between them. The germline V gene has CDR1 SGHTA and CDR2 FQGNSA. The CDR3 is 13 amino acids. CDR3 sequence reads: CASSSDPNYGYTF. In DNA form, the CDR3 reads TGTGCCAGCAGCTCGGACCCGAACTATGGCTACACCTTC.